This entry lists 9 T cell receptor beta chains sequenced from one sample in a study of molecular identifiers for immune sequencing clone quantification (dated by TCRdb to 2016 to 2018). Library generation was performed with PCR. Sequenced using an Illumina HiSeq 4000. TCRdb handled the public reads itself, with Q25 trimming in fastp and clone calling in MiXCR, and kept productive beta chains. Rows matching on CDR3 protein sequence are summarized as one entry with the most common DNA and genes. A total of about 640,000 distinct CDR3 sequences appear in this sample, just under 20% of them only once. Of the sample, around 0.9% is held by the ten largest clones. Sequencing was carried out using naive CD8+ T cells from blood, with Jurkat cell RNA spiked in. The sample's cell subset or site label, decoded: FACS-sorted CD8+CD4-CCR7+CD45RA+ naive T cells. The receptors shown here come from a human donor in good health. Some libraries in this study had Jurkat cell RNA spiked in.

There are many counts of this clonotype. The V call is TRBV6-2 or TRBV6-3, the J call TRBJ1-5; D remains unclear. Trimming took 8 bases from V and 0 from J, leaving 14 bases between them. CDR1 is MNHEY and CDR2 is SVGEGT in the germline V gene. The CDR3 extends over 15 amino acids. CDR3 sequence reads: CASDDGTDSNQPQHF. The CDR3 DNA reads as TGTGCCAGCGATGACGGAACGGATAGCAATCAGCCCCAGCATTTT.

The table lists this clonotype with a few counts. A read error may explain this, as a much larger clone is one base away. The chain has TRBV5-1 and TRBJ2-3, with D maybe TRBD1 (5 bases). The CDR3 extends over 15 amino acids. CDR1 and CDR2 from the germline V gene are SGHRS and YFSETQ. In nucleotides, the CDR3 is TGCGCCAGCAGCTTGGCAGGGATAGAAACAGATGCGCAGTATTTT. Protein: CASSLAGIETDAQYF.

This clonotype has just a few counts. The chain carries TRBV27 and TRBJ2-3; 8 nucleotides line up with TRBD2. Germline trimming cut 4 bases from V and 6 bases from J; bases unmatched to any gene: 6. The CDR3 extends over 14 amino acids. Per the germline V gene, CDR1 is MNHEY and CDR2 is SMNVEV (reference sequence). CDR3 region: CASSSRIAGDTQYF. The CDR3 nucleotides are TGTGCCAGCAGTTCACGAATAGCGGGGGATACGCAGTATTTT.

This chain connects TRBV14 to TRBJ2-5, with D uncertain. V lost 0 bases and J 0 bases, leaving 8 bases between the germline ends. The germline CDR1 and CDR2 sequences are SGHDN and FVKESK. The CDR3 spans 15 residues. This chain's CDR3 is CASSQDGMYQETQYF. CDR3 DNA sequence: TGTGCCAGCAGCCAAGATGGGATGTACCAAGAGACCCAGTACTTC. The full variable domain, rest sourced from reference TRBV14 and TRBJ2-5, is EAGVTQFPSHSVIEKGQTVTLRCDPISGHDNLYWYRRVMGKEIKFLLHFVKESKQDESGMPNNRFLAERTGGTYSTLKVQPAELEDSGVYFCASSQDGMYQETQYFGPGTRLLVL.

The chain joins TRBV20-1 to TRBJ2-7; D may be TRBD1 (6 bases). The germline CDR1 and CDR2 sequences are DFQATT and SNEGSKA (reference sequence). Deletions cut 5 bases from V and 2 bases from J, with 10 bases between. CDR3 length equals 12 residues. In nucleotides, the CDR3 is TGCAGTGCTTTACAGGGTCCCTACGAGCAGTACTTC. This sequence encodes CSALQGPYEQYF.

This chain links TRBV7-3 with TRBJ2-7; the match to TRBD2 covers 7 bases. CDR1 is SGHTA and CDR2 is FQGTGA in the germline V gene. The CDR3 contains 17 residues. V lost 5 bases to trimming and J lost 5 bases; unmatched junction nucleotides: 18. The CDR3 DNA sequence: TGTGCCAGCAGCCCTGCTACACCCACTAGCGATAACCACGAGCAGTACTTC. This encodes CASSPATPTSDNHEQYF.

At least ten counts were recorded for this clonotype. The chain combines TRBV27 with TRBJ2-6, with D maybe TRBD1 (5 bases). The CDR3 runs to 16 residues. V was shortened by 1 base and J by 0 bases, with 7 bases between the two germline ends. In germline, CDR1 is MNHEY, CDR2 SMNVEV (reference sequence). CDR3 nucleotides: TGTGCCAGCAGTTTATTAGGGGTCTCTGGGGCCAACGTCCTGACTTTC. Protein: CASSLLGVSGANVLTF.

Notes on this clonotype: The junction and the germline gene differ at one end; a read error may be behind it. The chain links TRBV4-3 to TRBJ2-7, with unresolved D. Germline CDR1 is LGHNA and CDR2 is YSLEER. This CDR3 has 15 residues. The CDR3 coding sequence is TGCGCCGGCAGCCAAGATCGCGACACCTCCTACGAGCAGTACTTC. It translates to CAGSQDRDTSYEQYF.

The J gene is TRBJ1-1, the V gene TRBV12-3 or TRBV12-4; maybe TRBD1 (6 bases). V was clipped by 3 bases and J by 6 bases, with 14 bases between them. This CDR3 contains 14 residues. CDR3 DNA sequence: TGTGCCAGCAGTTTGCGACAGGCTAACGCTGAAGCTTTCTTT. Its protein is CASSLRQANAEAFF.